This T cell receptor (beta chain) was documented in a study of OX40 agonist ivuxolimab in advanced cancers. Autoimmune disease history or systemic immunosuppression barred patients. The table came from immunoSEQ multiplex PCR; TCRdb's copy has only in-frame clones and leaves some out. The sample has 57,000 or so clones, about 85% seen once. With regard to this clone: Its antigen is undetermined.

The V and J ends lost 4 bases and 1 base respectively, with 11 bases between them. Germline CDR1 and CDR2: SNHLY and FYNNEI. The CDR3 length is 16 residues. Findings and caveats of the study: Clonal expansion in partial responders at 0.1-3.0 mg/kg ranked among the lowest.

The receptor was isolated from an adult with an advanced solid tumor such as melanoma, head and neck, liver or kidney cancer. The chain has TRBV2 and TRBJ2-6, with unresolved D. The material sequenced was CD4+ or CD8+ T cells sorted from blood, taken in a trial of the OX40 agonist ivuxolimab. DNA for the CDR3: TGTGCCAGCAGTGGATTACTCCAATCTGGGGCCAACGTCCTGACTTTC. As protein: CASSGLLQSGANVLTF.